These T cell receptor beta chains were read from a single sample in a study of blood T cell repertoires in COVID-19. Measured with immunoSEQ multiplex PCR; TCRdb has only the in-frame clones, and not every one. The top ten hold 10% to 15% of the sample, which has 160,000 or so clones, roughly four fifths seen once. The specimen was peripheral blood. Receptors originate from a man in his 70s who had recovered from COVID-19. Both conserved end residues are trimmed from each CDR3.

v_call cdr3_aa
TRBV19 ASSRLAGGADTQY
TRBV6-2/TRBV6-3 ASSLQGGYEQY
TRBV15 ATSRAGQGNTGELF
TRBV5-1 ASSPGIQGYEQY
TRBV2 ASSSVGEKLF
TRBV5-1 ASNREGTNEKLF
TRBV4-1 ASSLGGVEETQY
TRBV3-1/TRBV3-2 ASSQQGSNYGYT
TRBV30 AWTPGPAEAF
TRBV19 ASSMDRDAYNEQF
TRBV7-9 ASSLGDRAEASYGYT
TRBV11-3 ASSLDPGGNEQF
TRBV5-4 ASSLGGGTSGNTIY
TRBV6-5 ASRGTGSGPQH
TRBV6-5 ASILTGGEGTEAF
TRBV3-1/TRBV3-2 ASSQVGAGGGNEQF
TRBV28 ASSPPGSRGLFPQH
TRBV6-1 ASSDGGRPGNTIY
TRBV21-1 ASSKPGSGPPKINIQY
TRBV5-5 ASSLLLAGYSTYNEQF
TRBV6-6 ASSDQTVPYGYT
TRBV25-1 ASSESTVQETQY
TRBV18 ASSPGTGTPGEQY
TRBV5-1 ASSPDSLNQPQH
TRBV29-1 SVDWEWVYNEQF
TRBV4-3 ASSQTWTSGRRTSTDTQY
TRBV11-2 ASSPGGETGGKQF
TRBV7-2 ASSFRGGPLNEQF
TRBV3-1/TRBV3-2 ASSLRTGSTEQY
TRBV5-1 ASRPGGGTNTGELF